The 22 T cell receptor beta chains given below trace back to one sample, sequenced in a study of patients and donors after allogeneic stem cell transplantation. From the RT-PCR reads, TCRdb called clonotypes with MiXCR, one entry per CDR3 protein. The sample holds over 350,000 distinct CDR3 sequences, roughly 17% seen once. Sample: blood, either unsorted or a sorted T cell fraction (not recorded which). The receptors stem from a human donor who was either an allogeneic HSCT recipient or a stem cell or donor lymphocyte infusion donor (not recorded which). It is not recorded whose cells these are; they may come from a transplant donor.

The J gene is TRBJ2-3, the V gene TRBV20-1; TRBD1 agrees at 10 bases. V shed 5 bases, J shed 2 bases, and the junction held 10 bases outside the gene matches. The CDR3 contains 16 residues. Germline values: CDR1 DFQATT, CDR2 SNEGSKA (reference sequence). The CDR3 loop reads CSAGGGGTGATDTQYF. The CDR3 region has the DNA TGCAGTGCTGGAGGGGGGGGGACAGGGGCCACAGATACGCAGTATTTT.

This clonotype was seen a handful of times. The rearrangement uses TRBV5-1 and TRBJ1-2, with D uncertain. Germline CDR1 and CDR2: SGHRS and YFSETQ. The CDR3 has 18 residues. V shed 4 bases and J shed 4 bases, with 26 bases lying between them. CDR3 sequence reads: CASSQLRAAGIRGYGYTF. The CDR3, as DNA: TGCGCCAGCAGCCAACTCCGGGCCGCGGGCATACGGGGCTATGGCTACACCTTC.

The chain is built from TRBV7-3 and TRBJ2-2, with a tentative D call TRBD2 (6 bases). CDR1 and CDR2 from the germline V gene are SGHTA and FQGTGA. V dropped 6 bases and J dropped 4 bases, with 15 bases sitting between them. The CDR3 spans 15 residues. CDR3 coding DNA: TGTGCCAGCAGATCCCCTGGGGGGAGCACCGGGGAGCTGTTTTTT. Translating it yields CASRSPGGSTGELFF. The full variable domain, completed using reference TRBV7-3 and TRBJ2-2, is GAGVSQTPSNKVTEKGKYVELRCDPISGHTALYWYRQSLGQGPEFLIYFQGTGAADDSGLPNDRFFAVRPEGSVSTLKIQRTERGDSAVYLCASRSPGGSTGELFFGEGSRLTVL.

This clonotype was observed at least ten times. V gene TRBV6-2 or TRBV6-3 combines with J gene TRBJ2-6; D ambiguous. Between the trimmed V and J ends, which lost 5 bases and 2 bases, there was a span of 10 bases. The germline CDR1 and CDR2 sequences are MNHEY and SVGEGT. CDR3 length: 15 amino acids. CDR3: CASSPRRPGANVLTF. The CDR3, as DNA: TGTGCCAGCAGTCCGCGGCGGCCTGGGGCCAACGTCCTGACTTTC.

The CDR3 reads CASSLGTGLSTDTQYF. CDR3 sequence (DNA): TGTGCCAGCAGCTTAGGGACAGGCCTAAGCACAGATACGCAGTATTTT. The chain combines TRBV7-2 with TRBJ2-3, with 7 bases that match TRBD1. Germline CDR1 and CDR2: SGHTA and FQGNSA. CDR3 length: 16 amino acids. V lost 1 base and J lost 0; bases outside the gene matches: 4.

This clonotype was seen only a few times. The chain's CDR3 is CASSFGGSRGYEQYF. The CDR3 nucleotides are TGCGCCAGCAGCTTTGGTGGCTCAAGAGGCTACGAGCAGTACTTC. The chain employs TRBV5-1 and TRBJ2-7; D is unresolved. Looked up from germline, CDR1 is SGHRS and CDR2 is YFSETQ. The CDR3 runs 15 residues. Trimming pared 2 bases from V and 3 bases from J, leaving 15 bases between.

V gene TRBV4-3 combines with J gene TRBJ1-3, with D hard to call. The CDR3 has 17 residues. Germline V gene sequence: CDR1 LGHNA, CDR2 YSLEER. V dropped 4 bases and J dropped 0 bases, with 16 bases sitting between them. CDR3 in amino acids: CASSLPPRHASGNTIYF. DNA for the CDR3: TGCGCCAGCAGCCTCCCCCCGAGGCATGCCTCTGGAAACACCATATATTTT.

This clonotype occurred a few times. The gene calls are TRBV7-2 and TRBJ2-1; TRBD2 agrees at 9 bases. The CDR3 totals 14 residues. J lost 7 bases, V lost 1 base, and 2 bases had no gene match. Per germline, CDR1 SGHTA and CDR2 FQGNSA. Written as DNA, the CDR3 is TGTGCCAGCAGCTTAGGCGGGGGGGCGAATGAGCAGTTCTTC. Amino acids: CASSLGGGANEQFF. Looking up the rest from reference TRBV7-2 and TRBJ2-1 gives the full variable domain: GAGVSQSPSNKVTEKGKDVELRCDPISGHTALYWYRQSLGQGLEFLIYFQGNSAPDKSGLPSDRFSAERTGGSVSTLTIQRTQQEDSAVYLCASSLGGGANEQFFGPGTRLTVL.

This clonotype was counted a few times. CDR3 region: CATSPGLAGGARSSYNEQFF. CDR3 in DNA: TGTGCCACCAGCCCGGGACTAGCGGGGGGTGCCCGTAGCTCCTACAATGAGCAGTTCTTC. The chain uses TRBV24-1 and TRBJ2-1; the match to TRBD2 covers 15 bases. Germline lookup yields CDR1 KGHDR and CDR2 SFDVKD. Losses at the gene ends were 7 bases for V and 0 bases for J; bases not matched to a gene: 12. The CDR3 has 20 residues.

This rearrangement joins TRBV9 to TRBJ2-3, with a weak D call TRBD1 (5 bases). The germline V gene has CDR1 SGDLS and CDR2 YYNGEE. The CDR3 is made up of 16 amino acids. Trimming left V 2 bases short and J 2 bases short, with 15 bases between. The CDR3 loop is CASSVGHRFLTDTQYF. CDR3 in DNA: TGTGCCAGCAGCGTCGGACACCGGTTTCTCACAGATACGCAGTATTTT.

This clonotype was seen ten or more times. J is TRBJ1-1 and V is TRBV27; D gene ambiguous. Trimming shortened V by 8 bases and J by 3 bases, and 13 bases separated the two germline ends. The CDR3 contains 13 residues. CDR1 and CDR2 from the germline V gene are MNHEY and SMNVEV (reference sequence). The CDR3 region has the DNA TGTGCCAGCCGGACCCTTGGGGACACTGAAGCTTTCTTT. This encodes CASRTLGDTEAFF.

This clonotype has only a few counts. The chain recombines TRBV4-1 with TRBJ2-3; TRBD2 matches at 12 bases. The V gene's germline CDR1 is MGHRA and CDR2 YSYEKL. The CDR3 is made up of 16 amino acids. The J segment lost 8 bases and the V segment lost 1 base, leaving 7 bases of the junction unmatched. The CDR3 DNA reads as TGCGCCAGCAGCCAAGCCAGCGGGACTAGCGGGCTTACGCAGTATTTT. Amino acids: CASSQASGTSGLTQYF.

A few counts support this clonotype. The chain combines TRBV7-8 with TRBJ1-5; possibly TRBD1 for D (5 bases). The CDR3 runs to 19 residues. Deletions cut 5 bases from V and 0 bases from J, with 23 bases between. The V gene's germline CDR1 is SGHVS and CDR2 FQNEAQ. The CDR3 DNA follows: TGTGCCAGCAGCACCTTCTTCGGGACGGATCTGTATAGCAATCAGCCCCAGCATTTT. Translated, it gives CASSTFFGTDLYSNQPQHF.

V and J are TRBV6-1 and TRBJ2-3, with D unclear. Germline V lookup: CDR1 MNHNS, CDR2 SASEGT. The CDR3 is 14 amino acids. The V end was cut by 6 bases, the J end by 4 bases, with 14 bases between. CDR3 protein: CASSSQGLADTQYF. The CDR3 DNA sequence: TGTGCCAGCAGCTCCCAAGGATTGGCAGATACGCAGTATTTT.

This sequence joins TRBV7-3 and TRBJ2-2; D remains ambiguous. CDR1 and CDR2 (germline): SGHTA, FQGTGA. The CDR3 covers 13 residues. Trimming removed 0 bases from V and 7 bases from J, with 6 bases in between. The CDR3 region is CASSLTSFGELFF. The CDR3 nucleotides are TGTGCCAGCAGCTTAACCAGTTTCGGGGAGCTGTTTTTT.

The CDR3 region is CASSLERGSTDTQYF. The CDR3 region has the DNA TGCGCCAGCAGCTTGGAACGGGGGAGCACAGATACGCAGTATTTT. The rearrangement joins TRBV5-1 to TRBJ2-3, with TRBD2 as a possible D gene (6 bases). Trimming took 0 bases from V and 0 from J, leaving 8 bases between them. Germline V lookup: CDR1 SGHRS, CDR2 YFSETQ. This CDR3 spans 15 amino acids.

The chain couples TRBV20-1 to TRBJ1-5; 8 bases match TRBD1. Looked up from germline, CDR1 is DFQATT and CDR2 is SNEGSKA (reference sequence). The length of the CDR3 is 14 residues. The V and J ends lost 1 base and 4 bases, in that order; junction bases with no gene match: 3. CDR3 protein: CSARADRGNQPQHF. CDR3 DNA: TGCAGTGCTAGAGCCGACAGGGGTAATCAGCCCCAGCATTTT.

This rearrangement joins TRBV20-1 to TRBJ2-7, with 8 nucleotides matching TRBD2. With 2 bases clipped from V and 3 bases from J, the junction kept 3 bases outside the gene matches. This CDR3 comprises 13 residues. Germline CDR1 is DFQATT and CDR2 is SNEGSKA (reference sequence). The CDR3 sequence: CSARSGTSYEQYF. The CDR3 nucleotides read TGCAGTGCTAGATCCGGGACTAGCTACGAGCAGTACTTC.

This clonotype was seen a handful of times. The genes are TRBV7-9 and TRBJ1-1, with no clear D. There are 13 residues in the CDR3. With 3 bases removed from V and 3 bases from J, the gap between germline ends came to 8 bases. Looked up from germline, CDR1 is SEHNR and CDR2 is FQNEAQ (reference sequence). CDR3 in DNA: TGTGCCAGCAGCTTCGGGCGGGACACTGAAGCTTTCTTT. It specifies CASSFGRDTEAFF. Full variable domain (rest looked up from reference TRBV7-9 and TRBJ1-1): DTGVSQNPRHKITKRGQNVTFRCDPISEHNRLYWYRQTLGQGPEFLTYFQNEAQLEKSRLLSDRFSAERPKGSFSTLEIQRTEQGDSAMYLCASSFGRDTEAFFGQGTRLTVV.

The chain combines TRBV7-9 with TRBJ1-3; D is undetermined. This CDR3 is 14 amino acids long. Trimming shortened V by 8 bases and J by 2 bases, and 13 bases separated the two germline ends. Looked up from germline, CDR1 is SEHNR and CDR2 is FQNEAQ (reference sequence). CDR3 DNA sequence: TGTGCCAGCTTCGGCGGAACAACTGGAAACACCATATATTTT. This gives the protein CASFGGTTGNTIYF.

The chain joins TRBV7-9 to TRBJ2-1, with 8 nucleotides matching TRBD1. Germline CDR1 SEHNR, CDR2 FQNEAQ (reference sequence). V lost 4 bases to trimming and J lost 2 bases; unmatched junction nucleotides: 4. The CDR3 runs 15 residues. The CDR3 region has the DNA TGTGCCAGCAGCTCCCAGGGGGCGACCTACAATGAGCAGTTCTTC. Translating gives CASSSQGATYNEQFF.

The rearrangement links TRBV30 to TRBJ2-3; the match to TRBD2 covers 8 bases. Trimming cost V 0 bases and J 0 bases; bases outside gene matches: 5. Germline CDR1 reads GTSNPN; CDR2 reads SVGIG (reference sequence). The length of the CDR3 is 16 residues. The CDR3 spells CAWSVTASGSTDTQYF. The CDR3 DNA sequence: TGTGCCTGGAGTGTAACGGCTAGCGGGAGCACAGATACGCAGTATTTT.